One sample yielded the 20 T cell receptor beta chains listed below, sequenced in a study of cytomegalovirus exposure and HLA in healthy donors. Researchers ran the PCR with 60 Vbeta and 13 Jbeta primers. Assay: immunoSEQ multiplex PCR; the TCRdb copy retains only in-frame clones and omits some. Of some 110,000 clones listed, over 8% were seen once; the top ten hold less than 4%. The sequenced sample was PBMCs. The receptors shown here come from a man aged 25 to 40 in good health and CMV-seronegative.

This clone was seen a few times. CDR3 DNA: TGTGCCAGCAGTCTTGGGACTAGCGGGAGGGCTGGTATAGGTAATGAGCAGTTCTTC. Translated, it gives CASSLGTSGRAGIGNEQFF. The chain carries TRBV27 and TRBJ2-1; TRBD2 aligns across 16 bases. The CDR3 runs 19 residues. Unmatched junction bases numbered 14, after V lost 5 bases and J lost 7 bases. Germline loops: CDR1 MNHEY, CDR2 SMNVEV (reference sequence).

This chain connects TRBV27 to TRBJ2-4; a possible D gene is TRBD1 (6 bases). The germline V gene encodes CDR1 MNHEY and CDR2 SMNVEV (reference sequence). V was cut by 2 bases and J by 3 bases, with 20 bases left in between. The CDR3 has 18 residues. The CDR3 DNA is TGTGCCAGCAGTTTAAACGGGGCGGTCCCAGGGGTCAAAAACATTCAGTACTTC. Translating it yields CASSLNGAVPGVKNIQYF.

This clone was found a few times. This chain links TRBV7-3 with TRBJ2-1; D is perhaps TRBD2 (7 bases). This CDR3 has 14 amino acids. Germline V lookup: CDR1 SGHTA, CDR2 FQGTGA. V shed 4 bases and J shed 6 bases, with 13 bases lying between them. CDR3 in amino acids: CASSSPRGPNEQFF. CDR3 bases: TGTGCCAGCAGCTCCCCGCGGGGGCCCAATGAGCAGTTCTTC.

This clone was observed a few times. CDR3 loop: CASSQAGTSDPEQYF. As DNA, the CDR3 is TGCGCCAGCAGCCAAGCCGGGACTAGCGACCCCGAGCAGTACTTC. The chain couples TRBV4-3 to TRBJ2-7, with 10 bases that match TRBD2. Germline V gene data show CDR1 as LGHNA and CDR2 as YSLEER. J was trimmed by 6 bases and V by 1 base; bases with no gene match: 6. CDR3 length: 15 residues.

This clone has more than one count but fewer than ten. This chain joins TRBV6-6 and TRBJ2-5, with D unclear. Germline values: CDR1 MNHNY, CDR2 SVGAGI (reference sequence). The CDR3 spans 14 residues. Trimming took 2 bases from V and 2 from J, leaving 9 bases between them. In DNA, the CDR3 is TGTGCCAGCAGTTACCCGGGTGAACAAGAGACCCAGTACTTC. It translates to CASSYPGEQETQYF.

This clone was seen a few times. The rearrangement uses TRBV27 and TRBJ1-5; D uncertain. Trimming cost V 8 bases and J 0 bases, with 11 bases left between them. Germline CDR1 is MNHEY and CDR2 is SMNVEV (reference sequence). The CDR3 is 14 residues long. The CDR3 nucleotides read TGTGCCAGCGGTGGGAGCCATAGCAATCAGCCCCAGCATTTT. Amino acid sequence: CASGGSHSNQPQHF.

The chain combines TRBV29-1 with TRBJ2-3; TRBD2 is a possible D gene (6 bases). V was shortened by 3 bases and J by 2 bases, with 12 bases between the two germline ends. Germline V CDR1 and CDR2: SQVTM, ANQGSEA. This CDR3 has 14 residues. The CDR3 nucleotides read TGCAGCGTTGAGGCCGGGGGATACACAGATACGCAGTATTTT. This encodes CSVEAGGYTDTQYF.

This clone was picked up a small number of times. V and J are TRBV7-8 and TRBJ1-5, with D perhaps matching TRBD1 (5 bases). Germline values: CDR1 SGHVS, CDR2 FQNEAQ. V dropped 1 base and J dropped 6 bases, with 16 bases sitting between them. This CDR3 comprises 16 residues. The CDR3 DNA follows: TGTGCCAGCAGCTTAGAGTCGGGACGACTAGGTCAGCCCCAGCATTTT. It specifies CASSLESGRLGQPQHF.

This clone occurred a few times. The CDR3 coding sequence is TGCAGCGTCCACCCAGGACAGGGGGGCTACACCTTC. This codes for CSVHPGQGGYTF. The genes are TRBV29-1 and TRBJ1-2, with 9 nucleotides matching TRBD1. The CDR3 loop spans 12 amino acids. J lost 8 bases, V lost 6 bases, and 7 bases had no gene match. Germline CDR1 SQVTM, CDR2 ANQGSEA.

There are a few counts of this clone. J is TRBJ2-7 and V is TRBV9; D is undetermined. Germline V gives CDR1 SGDLS, CDR2 YYNGEE. Trimming stripped 4 bases from V and 0 bases from J, with 8 bases between. The length of the CDR3 is 13 residues. CDR3 amino acids: CASSSRTSYEQYF. CDR3 nucleotide sequence: TGTGCCAGCAGCTCGCGTACCTCCTACGAGCAGTACTTC.

This clone was seen a handful of times. The rearrangement joins TRBV6-5 to TRBJ2-3; TRBD1 is a possible D gene (5 bases). Looked up from germline, CDR1 is MNHEY and CDR2 is SVGAGI. This CDR3 region has 13 residues. Trimming cost V 8 bases and J 1 base, with 10 bases left between them. CDR3 in DNA: TGTGCCAGCGCAGGGCCCGGCACAGATACGCAGTATTTT. Protein: CASAGPGTDTQYF.

The rearrangement joins TRBV7-9 to TRBJ1-2; D is unresolved. The CDR3 runs to 15 residues. Per the germline V gene, CDR1 is SEHNR and CDR2 is FQNEAQ (reference sequence). Between the trimmed V and J ends, which lost 3 bases and 1 base, there was a span of 12 bases. The CDR3 coding sequence is TGTGCCAGCAGCTTCTCTCGCAGTGATAACTATGGCTACACCTTC. Residues: CASSFSRSDNYGYTF.

The chain recombines TRBV19 with TRBJ2-5, with TRBD1 matching 8 bases. With V trimmed by 7 bases and J by 5 bases, 9 bases remained unmatched. This CDR3 is built from 14 residues. The V gene's germline CDR1 is LNHDA and CDR2 SQIVND (reference sequence). CDR3 nucleotides: TGTGCCAGTAAGACAGGGGACTTTTTGGAGACCCAGTACTTC. It is translated as CASKTGDFLETQYF. The whole variable domain, filled in from reference TRBV19 and TRBJ2-5, reads DGGITQSPKYLFRKEGQNVTLSCEQNLNHDAMYWYRQDPGQGLRLIYYSQIVNDFQKGDIAEGYSVSREKKESFPLTVTSAQKNPTAFYLCASKTGDFLETQYFGPGTRLLVL.

The chain employs TRBV21-1 and TRBJ1-4; the table calls TRBD1, which could not be checked here. TRBV21-1 constitutes a pseudogene. The length of the CDR3 is 20 residues. The CDR3, as DNA: TGTGCCAGCAGCAAATTAGGTTTTATCCGGGACAGGGGGCGAAGGGGGAAACTGTTTTTT. This codes for CASSKLGFIRDRGRRGKLFF.

The V gene is TRBV6-5, the J gene TRBJ2-2, with D possibly matching TRBD1 (5 bases). The germline V and J ends were trimmed by 6 bases and 4 bases, with 9 bases remaining between them. The length of the CDR3 is 13 residues. Per germline, CDR1 MNHEY and CDR2 SVGAGI. CDR3 bases: TGTGCCAGCAGAAGGGGCCTCACCGGGGAGCTGTTTTTT. Translation gives CASRRGLTGELFF.

The chain couples TRBV6-1 to TRBJ2-3; unclear D gene. Germline lookup yields CDR1 MNHNS and CDR2 SASEGT. The CDR3 totals 11 residues. Trimming pared 7 bases from V and 3 bases from J, leaving 5 bases between. The CDR3 DNA follows: TGTGCCAGCACTAAAACAGATACGCAGTATTTT. Amino acid sequence: CASTKTDTQYF.

The rearrangement uses TRBV7-2 and TRBJ1-5; D is uncertain. This CDR3 spans 12 amino acids. The V and J ends lost 5 bases and 3 bases respectively, with 5 bases between them. The germline V gene has CDR1 SGHTA and CDR2 FQGNSA. CDR3 in amino acids: CASSPPNQPQHF. CDR3 coding DNA: TGTGCCAGCAGCCCTCCCAATCAGCCCCAGCATTTT.

This clone occurred a few times. J is TRBJ1-4 and V is TRBV10-2; possible D gene TRBD1, 6 bases. Between the trimmed V and J ends, which lost 6 bases and 2 bases, there was a span of 10 bases. The CDR3 is 14 residues long. CDR1 and CDR2 (germline): WSHSY, SAAADI. The CDR3 region is CASRPDSTNEKLFF. The CDR3 DNA follows: TGCGCCAGCAGGCCGGACAGCACTAATGAAAAACTGTTTTTT.

This clone was observed a handful of times. J is TRBJ1-2 and V is TRBV28; perhaps TRBD1 as D (6 bases). Per the germline V gene, CDR1 is MDHEN and CDR2 is SYDVKM. Trimming stripped 3 bases from V and 5 bases from J, with 16 bases between. There are 15 residues in the CDR3. CDR3 loop: CASSLQTGQGYGYTF. CDR3 nucleotides: TGTGCCAGCAGTTTGCAGACAGGTCAGGGGTATGGCTACACCTTC.

The J gene is TRBJ1-1, the V gene TRBV11-3; no clear D. Germline CDR1 and CDR2: SGHNT and YENEEA. This CDR3 spans 14 amino acids. The ends were cut back, 3 bases at V and 0 bases at J, with 8 bases in the middle. The CDR3 region is CASSFRSVNTEAFF. CDR3 DNA: TGTGCCAGCAGCTTTCGTTCAGTGAACACTGAAGCTTTCTTT.